The rows below give T cell receptor beta chains drawn from one sample of a study of OX40 agonist ivuxolimab in advanced cancers. Profiling relied on immunoSEQ multiplex PCR, and the TCRdb table lists in-frame clones only, not all of them. The sample shows tens of thousands of clones, 85% to 90% of them seen only once. Specimen: CD4+ or CD8+ T cells sorted from blood, collected in a trial of the OX40 agonist ivuxolimab. The receptors were sampled from an adult with an advanced solid tumor such as melanoma, head and neck, liver or kidney cancer. CDR3s include the opening cysteine and the closing phenylalanine or tryptophan. A D gene is named only where the DNA matches it firmly. Size is omitted from some rows. Given values are once, few, many or a class for expanded clones.

V	D	size	J	DNA	CDR3
TRBV5-4	TRBD2	-	TRBJ2-2	TGTGCCAGCAGCGGAAACCTCAGGACTAGCGGAAACACCGGGGAGCTGTTTTTT	CASSGNLRTSGNTGELFF
TRBV29-1	-	-	TRBJ1-2	TGCAGCGTTGATAAGGGGGGGCAAGATGGCTACACCTTC	CSVDKGGQDGYTF
TRBV7-9	-	-	TRBJ1-5	TGTGCCAGCACGTTTGGGGTAGGCAATCAGCCCCAGCATTTT	CASTFGVGNQPQHF
TRBV30	TRBD2	-	TRBJ2-2	TGTGCCTGGTCCTCCCTCGGACTAGCGGGAACCGGGGAGCTGTTTTTT	CAWSSLGLAGTGELFF
TRBV21-1	-	few	TRBJ2-7	TGTGCCAGCAGCAAAGAGTGTGGGCCCCGCGAGCAGTACTTC	CASSKECGPREQYF
TRBV10-1	-	-	TRBJ2-1	TGCGCCAGCAGTGATGGCCCGAACAATGAGCAGTTCTTC	CASSDGPNNEQFF
TRBV2	-	-	TRBJ1-3	TGTGCCAGCAGTGAAGAGAACTCTGGAAACACCATATATTTT	CASSEENSGNTIYF
TRBV28	-	-	TRBJ2-1	TGTGCCAGCAGTCAAAGTGGGGCGACGTCCTACAATGAGCAGTTCTTC	CASSQSGATSYNEQFF
TRBV18	TRBD2	-	TRBJ2-5	TGTGCCAGCTCACCAGTTCTAGCGGAAGAGACCCAGTACTTC	CASSPVLAEETQYF
TRBV11-2	-	-	TRBJ2-5	TGTGCCAGCAGCTTAGAGGAGACCCAGTACTTC	CASSLEETQYF
TRBV9	TRBD2	-	TRBJ2-1	TGTGCCAGCAGCCCACCCCGGGGGGGCCGGAATGAGCAGTTCTTC	CASSPPRGGRNEQFF
TRBV9	TRBD2	once	TRBJ2-3	TGTGCCAGCAGCACCGGACTAGCGGGGGGTATGGATACGCAGTATTTT	CASSTGLAGGMDTQYF
TRBV6-5	-	-	TRBJ2-1	TGTGCCAGCAGTTCGACTTCCCACTCGAGGGAGCAGTTCTTC	CASSSTSHSREQFF
TRBV4-1	TRBD1	-	TRBJ2-7	TGCGCCAGCAGCCCTTACGCCGGGACAGGGTCCTCCTACGAGCAGTACTTC	CASSPYAGTGSSYEQYF
TRBV5-6	-	-	TRBJ1-1	TGTGCCAGCAGCAATCCTCCCATGAACACTGAAGCTTTCTTT	CASSNPPMNTEAFF
TRBV29-1	-	-	TRBJ2-5	TGCAGCGTTGCCGGGAATTCACAAGAGACCCAGTACTTC	CSVAGNSQETQYF
TRBV30	-	once	TRBJ1-4	TGTGCCTGGGAGGTGGGATCCTTAAACGAAAAACTGTTTTTT	CAWEVGSLNEKLFF
TRBV5-1	-	-	TRBJ2-7	TGCGCCAGCAGCTCGGGCCTTAGCTCCTACGAGCAGTACTTC	CASSSGLSSYEQYF
TRBV19	-	-	TRBJ1-1	TGTGCCAGTAGTACCGTTGGGGCAGAGAGTGAAGCTTTCTTT	CASSTVGAESEAFF
TRBV18	TRBD1	-	TRBJ1-4	TGTGCCAGCTCACCCTCGACAGGGCTTAATGAAAAACTGTTTTTT	CASSPSTGLNEKLFF
TRBV5-1	TRBD1	-	TRBJ1-3	TGCGCCAGCAGCCCCGGACAGGGGGCTGGAAACACCATATATTTT	CASSPGQGAGNTIYF
TRBV19	-	few	TRBJ2-7	TGTGCCAGTAGTAGCTCGGGGGCGAACTCCTACGAGCAGTACTTC	CASSSSGANSYEQYF
TRBV19	TRBD2	-	TRBJ2-1	TGTGCCAGTAAAGGAGCGGGGGCCTACAATGAGCAGTTCTTC	CASKGAGAYNEQFF
TRBV10-3	TRBD1	-	TRBJ2-7	TGTGCCATCAGGAGACAGGGGAGCTCCTACGAGCAGTACTTC	CAIRRQGSSYEQYF
TRBV5-1	TRBD1	-	TRBJ2-5	TGCGCCAGCAGCTTGAGGCAGGGGGCCGAGACCCAGTACTTC	CASSLRQGAETQYF
TRBV11-2	TRBD2	-	TRBJ2-7	TGTGCCAGCAGCTTAGGACTAGCGGGGACCTACGAGCAGTACTTC	CASSLGLAGTYEQYF
TRBV27	TRBD1	-	TRBJ1-6	TGTGCCAGCAGTCTAGATCTCCGGACAGGTCTTAATTCACCCCTCCACTTT	CASSLDLRTGLNSPLHF
TRBV11-2	-	-	TRBJ1-3	TGTGCCAGCAGCCAGAGCTCTGGAAACACCATATATTTT	CASSQSSGNTIYF
TRBV5-1	TRBD1	-	TRBJ1-4	TGCGCCAGCAGCTTGGCCGGGGACAGGGGTGAAAAACTGTTTTTT	CASSLAGDRGEKLFF
TRBV2	-	-	TRBJ1-2	TGTGCCAGCAGTTCCGACAATAACTATGGCTACACCTTC	CASSSDNNYGYTF
TRBV7-6	-	-	TRBJ2-3	TGTGCCAGCAGCTTAAGTACGGGGAGCACAGATACGCAGTATTTT	CASSLSTGSTDTQYF
TRBV6-1	TRBD1	-	TRBJ2-2	TGTGCCAGCAGTCGGGACAGCCTGGCCGGGGAGCTGTTTTTT	CASSRDSLAGELFF
TRBV10-2	-	-	TRBJ1-5	TGCGCCAGCAGTGACAGTGATAGCAATCAGCCCCAGCATTTT	CASSDSDSNQPQHF
TRBV10-2	-	-	TRBJ1-5	TGCGCCAGCAACCCCGCGCCCGGAGGTCAGCCCCAGCATTTT	CASNPAPGGQPQHF
TRBV30	-	-	TRBJ2-4	TGTGCCTGGAGTAAAGGGGCGATTCACAAAAACATTCAGTACTTC	CAWSKGAIHKNIQYF
TRBV6-5	-	-	TRBJ1-1	TGTGCCAGCAGTTCCTCGGAGGGACTCATGAACACTGAAGCTTTCTTT	CASSSSEGLMNTEAFF
TRBV4-2	TRBD2	-	TRBJ2-3	TGTGCCAGCAGCCAAGCAGCGGGAGGGGGGACAGATACGCAGTATTTT	CASSQAAGGGTDTQYF
TRBV10-3	TRBD2	-	TRBJ2-7	TGTGCCATCGGGACTACCTACGAGCAGTACTTC	CAIGTTYEQYF
TRBV27	-	-	TRBJ1-6	TGTGCCAGCAGTTTATACCAGGGAGGCGGTAATTCACCCCTCCACTTT	CASSLYQGGGNSPLHF
TRBV11-3	TRBD2	few	TRBJ2-7	TGTGCCAGCAGCTCAAGACTAGCCGAGAGGAGCGGGCAGTACTTC	CASSSRLAERSGQYF
TRBV10-3	-	-	TRBJ1-1	TGTGCCTCAGGGGCAGTGATGAACACTGAAGCTTTCTTT	CASGAVMNTEAFF
TRBV7-3	-	few	TRBJ1-1	TGTGCCAGCAGCCCAACTTTAGACACTGAAGCTTTCTTT	CASSPTLDTEAFF
TRBV5-4	TRBD1	-	TRBJ1-1	TGTGCCAGCAGCCCAACAGGGGGCGCAAGGAACACTGAAGCTTTCTTT	CASSPTGGARNTEAFF
TRBV29-1	-	-	TRBJ2-3	TGCAGCGTTGGGCAGACAAGCACAGATACGCAGTATTTT	CSVGQTSTDTQYF
TRBV11-2	-	once	TRBJ1-1	TGTGCCAGCAGCTTAGGAGGGGCTGGGCGGAATCAAGCTTTCTTT	CASSLGGAGRNQAFF
TRBV6-5	-	-	TRBJ1-1	TGTGCCAGTCGTGGCGGAACTAGAGGCACTGAAGCTTTCTTT	CASRGGTRGTEAFF
TRBV5-6	-	-	TRBJ2-3	TGTGCCAGCAGTAATGGTCGTGGATGGGATACGCAGTATTTT	CASSNGRGWDTQYF
TRBV5-5	TRBD1	-	TRBJ2-7	TGTGCCAGCAGCTTGAGGACAGGGGGCCTCGAGCAGTACTTC	CASSLRTGGLEQYF
TRBV15	-	-	TRBJ2-5	TGTGCCAACCTGACGGACCAGAAAGAGACCCAGTACTTC	CANLTDQKETQYF
TRBV11-1	-	-	TRBJ2-1	TGTGCCAGCAGCTACACTAGCCATGAGCAGTTCTTC	CASSYTSHEQFF
TRBV11-2	TRBD2	-	TRBJ2-7	TGTGCCAGCAGCCCCAGACTAGCGGAAGACTACGAGCAGTACTTC	CASSPRLAEDYEQYF
TRBV29-1	TRBD1	-	TRBJ1-5	TGCAGCGTTAGGGACAGGCAGAATCAGCCCCAGCATTTT	CSVRDRQNQPQHF
TRBV2	TRBD1	-	TRBJ1-5	TGTGCCAGCAGTTCTCGACAGGGGGGGACTCAGCCCCAGCATTTT	CASSSRQGGTQPQHF
TRBV5-1	TRBD1	-	TRBJ2-7	TGCGCCAGCAGCTCCCCGGGACAGGGGGCTTGGGAGCAGTACTTC	CASSSPGQGAWEQYF
TRBV7-7	-	-	TRBJ2-2	TGTGCTAGCAGCTTACCCGGCGGGGAGCTGTTTTTT	CASSLPGGELFF
TRBV18	-	-	TRBJ1-2	TGTGCCAGCTCCCAAAGTGGGGCGAAAGGGAATGGCTACACCTTC	CASSQSGAKGNGYTF
TRBV18	-	-	TRBJ1-1	TGTGCCAGCTCACCACGGGTGATAGGGGCGGCTGGCCCACCTGAAGCTTTCTTT	CASSPRVIGAAGPPEAFF
TRBV11-2	-	-	TRBJ2-5	TGTGCCAGCAGCTTATTAGGGCAAGGCGGGGAGACCCAGTACTTC	CASSLLGQGGETQYF
TRBV18	TRBD1	few	TRBJ1-1	TGTGCCAGCTCACTTCCGGGACAGTTCACTGAAGCTTTCTTT	CASSLPGQFTEAFF